A selection of T cell receptor beta chains follows, all from one sample in a study of CD8 T cells in Susac syndrome. TCRdb independently ran MiXCR on the immunoSEQ multiplex PCR reads; one entry per CDR3 protein. The sample records some 77,000 distinct CDR3 sequences, roughly 91% being singletons. Specimen: CD4+ T cells from PBMCs. These receptors originate from a human donor with Susac syndrome. CDR3s include the opening cysteine and the closing phenylalanine or tryptophan. The order of the fields is clone size, V gene, J gene, D gene, CDR3 protein, CDR3 DNA. A D gene is named only where the DNA matches it firmly. Size tells how often a clone was seen (once, few, many) or the class of an expanded clone, and some rows leave it out.

clone size: -; V gene: TRBV5-6; J gene: TRBJ2-3; D gene: -; CDR3 protein: CASSSGLATDTQYF; CDR3 DNA: TGTGCCAGCAGCTCGGGACTGGCCACAGATACGCAGTATTTT
clone size: -; V gene: TRBV2; J gene: TRBJ2-2; D gene: -; CDR3 protein: CASSDFHPTGELFF; CDR3 DNA: TGTGCCAGCAGTGATTTTCACCCCACCGGGGAGCTGTTTTTT
clone size: -; V gene: TRBV7-9; J gene: TRBJ2-5; D gene: TRBD2; CDR3 protein: CASSSTPSGRQETQYF; CDR3 DNA: TGTGCCAGCAGCTCAACCCCTAGCGGGCGACAAGAGACCCAGTACTTC
clone size: -; V gene: TRBV20-1; J gene: TRBJ2-7; D gene: TRBD2; CDR3 protein: CSAVPGGGPYEQYF; CDR3 DNA: TGCAGTGCTGTCCCGGGGGGGGGCCCCTACGAGCAGTACTTC
clone size: -; V gene: TRBV29-1; J gene: TRBJ2-7; D gene: TRBD2; CDR3 protein: CSGRDSGSSPEQYF; CDR3 DNA: TGCAGCGGCCGGGATAGCGGGAGCTCACCCGAGCAGTACTTC
clone size: -; V gene: TRBV7-9; J gene: TRBJ2-1; D gene: TRBD2; CDR3 protein: CASSTSPNEQFF; CDR3 DNA: TGTGCCAGCTCGACTAGCCCCAATGAGCAGTTCTTC
clone size: -; V gene: TRBV20-1; J gene: TRBJ2-7; D gene: -; CDR3 protein: CSARPRAGSPVPLYEQYF; CDR3 DNA: TGCAGTGCTAGGCCGAGGGCCGGGAGTCCCGTCCCCCTCTACGAGCAGTACTTC
clone size: -; V gene: TRBV5-5; J gene: TRBJ1-4; D gene: TRBD1; CDR3 protein: CASSRRGGQQNEKLFF; CDR3 DNA: TGTGCCAGCAGCCGAAGAGGGGGACAGCAGAATGAAAAACTGTTTTTT
clone size: -; V gene: TRBV5-1; J gene: TRBJ2-2; D gene: TRBD2; CDR3 protein: CASSLEGSGSTGELFF; CDR3 DNA: TGCGCCAGCAGCTTGGAAGGTAGCGGGAGTACCGGGGAGCTGTTTTTT
clone size: -; V gene: TRBV6-6; J gene: TRBJ2-1; D gene: TRBD2; CDR3 protein: CASRSSDSGRMWFF; CDR3 DNA: TGTGCCAGCAGATCTTCGGATAGCGGGAGAATGTGGTTCTTC
clone size: -; V gene: TRBV7-9; J gene: TRBJ1-2; D gene: -; CDR3 protein: CASSLLPPTTGDGYTF; CDR3 DNA: TGTGCCAGCAGCTTACTCCCCCCCACGACAGGAGACGGCTACACCTTC
clone size: once; V gene: TRBV7-2; J gene: TRBJ2-3; D gene: TRBD2; CDR3 protein: CASRGSGRNTQYF; CDR3 DNA: TGTGCCAGCAGAGGGAGCGGGAGAAATACGCAGTATTTT
clone size: once; V gene: TRBV2; J gene: TRBJ2-7; D gene: -; CDR3 protein: CASRMLAYEQYF; CDR3 DNA: TGTGCCAGCAGGATGTTAGCGTACGAGCAGTACTTC
clone size: -; V gene: TRBV20-1; J gene: TRBJ2-3; D gene: -; CDR3 protein: CSARADTQYF; CDR3 DNA: TGCAGTGCTAGAGCAGATACGCAGTATTTT
clone size: -; V gene: TRBV6-5; J gene: TRBJ2-7; D gene: -; CDR3 protein: CASSYSTTSYEQYF; CDR3 DNA: TGTGCCAGCAGTTACAGTACTACTTCCTACGAGCAGTACTTC
clone size: -; V gene: TRBV18; J gene: TRBJ1-1; D gene: -; CDR3 protein: CASSPSGPGAEAFF; CDR3 DNA: TGTGCCAGCTCACCTTCAGGGCCCGGAGCTGAAGCTTTCTTT
clone size: -; V gene: TRBV4-3; J gene: TRBJ2-3; D gene: TRBD1; CDR3 protein: CASSQDRGRQGGTDTQYF; CDR3 DNA: TGCGCCAGCAGCCAAGATCGGGGCCGACAGGGTGGCACAGATACGCAGTATTTT
clone size: -; V gene: TRBV5-1; J gene: TRBJ2-2; D gene: -; CDR3 protein: CASSSGNTGELFF; CDR3 DNA: TGCGCCAGCAGCTCGGGGAACACCGGGGAGCTGTTTTTT
clone size: once; V gene: TRBV24-1; J gene: TRBJ2-3; D gene: -; CDR3 protein: CATSDPSSSDTQYF; CDR3 DNA: TGTGCCACCAGTGATCCGTCGTCTTCGGATACGCAGTATTTT
clone size: -; V gene: TRBV12-3/TRBV12-4; J gene: TRBJ2-5; D gene: TRBD1; CDR3 protein: CASSTLPGQVSSSAHTGTQYF; CDR3 DNA: TGTGCCAGCAGTACCCTCCCGGGACAGGTCTCCTCTAGCGCGCACACAGGGACCCAGTACTTC
clone size: -; V gene: TRBV20-1; J gene: TRBJ2-7; D gene: -; CDR3 protein: CSAPAGQRYEQYF; CDR3 DNA: TGCAGTGCCCCTGCCGGACAGCGCTACGAGCAGTACTTC
clone size: -; V gene: TRBV5-1; J gene: TRBJ2-3; D gene: TRBD1; CDR3 protein: CASSSLYRGYSTDTQYF; CDR3 DNA: TGCGCCAGCAGCTCATTATACAGGGGTTATAGCACAGATACGCAGTATTTT
clone size: -; V gene: TRBV3-1; J gene: TRBJ2-7; D gene: TRBD2; CDR3 protein: CASSHTSGPTYEQYF; CDR3 DNA: TGTGCCAGCAGCCATACTAGCGGGCCCACCTACGAGCAGTACTTC
clone size: -; V gene: TRBV5-1; J gene: TRBJ1-2; D gene: TRBD1; CDR3 protein: CASSLDRGLGGYTF; CDR3 DNA: TGCGCCAGCAGCTTGGACAGGGGGCTGGGTGGCTACACCTTC
clone size: -; V gene: TRBV7-9; J gene: TRBJ1-1; D gene: -; CDR3 protein: CASSSKDWTTEAFF; CDR3 DNA: TGTGCCAGCAGTTCGAAGGACTGGACCACTGAAGCTTTCTTT